This TCR beta chain was identified in a study of T cells in Graves' hyperthyroidism and ophthalmopathy (dated 2019 in TCRdb). For the wider study: Peripheral blood was collected at initial diagnosis, before any treatment. To identify TCR V-J signatures that set the groups apart, the researchers used a discovery cohort of more than 95 patients, made up of 40 to 45 with Graves' ophthalmopathy and approximately 57 with stable Graves' hyperthyroidism. Prospective prediction of ophthalmopathy was tested in an independent validation cohort of under 20 hyperthyroidism patients and roughly 16 patients who later progressed to ophthalmopathy. The 100 discovery patients were randomly split 7:3 into training and test sets. In about six Graves' hyperthyroidism patients, the study also compared T-cell repertoires from thyroid tissue with T-cell repertoires from blood. Following sampling, methimazole starting at 30 mg daily was given to hyperthyroidism patients, and high-dose intravenous methylprednisolone was given to ophthalmopathy patients. The paper reports TCR Vbeta CDR3 sequencing of 130 to 150 peripheral blood samples: under 45 ophthalmopathy, approximately 74 hyperthyroidism and approximately 17 progressor patients.

Results and caveats for the whole study, not just this receptor: Most expanded thyroid clonotypes (frequency above 0.001) were also detected in blood, suggesting blood repertoires may reflect thyroid immune responses. During validation, the model predicted progression to ophthalmopathy a median of roughly six months ahead of onset, with approximately 71% sensitivity and around 72% specificity. No statistical method was used to set the sample size in advance, and investigators knew the group allocation. Ophthalmopathy was separated from stable hyperthyroidism by a 13 V-J signature model, with 85% to 90% sensitivity and just over 81% specificity obtained in cross-validation and 80%/75% obtained in testing.

The TCR beta CDR3 regions were amplified from RNA transcripts. A first-round RT-PCR of the TCR CDR3 used the HTBI primer set with the Qiagen OneStep RT-PCR kit. The libraries were constructed in a second round of multiplex PCR and then size-selected and purified. Sequencing of the libraries was done on an Illumina HiSeq2000 using paired-end 100 bp reads. On the authors' methods: Raw data were processed with SOAPnuke, discarding reads with adapters, uncalled bases, mean Phred below 15, or no exact constant-primer or identifier match. COPE v1.2.5 was used to merge high-quality paired reads, and clonotypes were defined as unique nucleotide sequences. Clonotypes were aligned to IMGT TRBV, TRBD and TRBJ reference segments using MiTCR v1.1. Analysis was restricted to V-J combinations with a frequency above 0.0001, which covered roughly 99% of repertoires. The TCS score was defined as F50 (clonal expansion) divided by E x V (chaos), with BLOSUM62-based TCRdist calculated between CDR3 peptides within each V-J. Welch's t-statistics and random forest reduced around 550 V-J features to 13, which were used in a naive Bayes classifier (R e1071). Through fastp at Q25 and MiXCR, TCRdb rebuilt clones from the public reads, retaining in-frame beta chains. Entries that share a CDR3 protein sequence are merged under the most common genes and DNA. For this entry, the V and J calls and clone size follow TCRdb and not the study's own pipeline. This sample comprises about 290,000 distinct CDR3 sequences, about an eighth of them detected only once. The leading ten clones occupy about 8% of the sample.

The junction shows trimming of 6 bases on V and 6 bases on J, and the gene matches do not reach 9 bases of it. The germline V gene provides CDR1 LGHNT and CDR2 FRNRAP. Reading from cysteine to phenylalanine, the CDR3 counts 15 amino acids. Only CDR3 DNA is held: 45 bases, read in frame from base 1. This clonotype was picked up a small number of times. The target of this receptor is not known. No much larger clonotype is one base removed from it; base qualities were not supplied. Hyperthyroidism patients were aged 18 to 65 years and newly diagnosed, with disease duration of less than 2 months. The study excluded patients with uncontrolled infections, other autoimmune diseases, pregnancy or lactation. Diagnoses relied on clinical symptoms, serum thyroxine and TRAb, thyroid ultrasound and orbital computed tomography. Blood from progressor patients was drawn when they were first diagnosed with hyperthyroidism, before any ophthalmopathy symptoms appeared. PBMCs were isolated from about 9.1 ml of fresh peripheral blood by Ficoll-Paque density gradient centrifugation. Progressor patients were first diagnosed with Graves' hyperthyroidism and then developed ophthalmopathy during follow-up. Trizol reagent was used to extract total RNA, and RNA quality was then checked on an Agilent 2100 Bioanalyzer.

The chain is made from TRBV12-5 and TRBJ2-3, and 10 bases in between align with TRBD2. The source is a woman in her twenties or thirties with Graves' hyperthyroidism that later progressed to Graves' ophthalmopathy. The sequencing input was blood. The CDR3 protein is CASGRGLAGEDTQYF. The DNA sequence is TGTGCTAGTGGCCGAGGGCTAGCGGGAGAGGATACGCAGTATTTT.